Below are 22 T cell receptor beta chains sequenced from a single sample in a study of T-cell memory formation after mild COVID-19. TCRdb called the 5' RACE reads again in MiXCR, with one record for every CDR3 protein. This table holds 450,000 to 650,000 distinct CDR3 sequences, approximately 19% found once. Sequenced sample: PBMCs or a T cell subset sorted from them (not recorded which). These receptor sequences come from an adult woman who had mild COVID-19 (a few samples of this study predate the infection). Cell type and time point are not known.

The chain employs TRBV7-2 and TRBJ2-7, with 9 bases that match TRBD1. J gave up 9 bases and V 5 bases, and 8 bases lay outside the gene matches. The CDR3 covers 13 residues. Per the germline V gene, CDR1 is SGHTA and CDR2 is FQGNSA. CDR3 sequence: CASSPTGTGRQYF. In DNA, the CDR3 is TGTGCCAGCAGCCCGACCGGGACAGGGAGGCAGTACTTC.

A remark on this clonotype: A read error may explain this, as a much larger clone is one base away. The chain uses TRBV12-3 or TRBV12-4 and TRBJ2-1; TRBD1 matches at 12 bases. CDR3 size: 15 residues. In DNA form, the CDR3 reads TGTGCCAGCAGTTCGGGACAGGGGGCCTACAATGAGCAGTTATTC. Translating gives CASSSGQGAYNEQLF.

The chain employs TRBV27 and TRBJ2-3; TRBD1 matches 7 bases. V lost 5 bases and J lost 2; bases outside the gene matches: 4. CDR3 length: 14 amino acids. CDR1 is MNHEY and CDR2 is SMNVEV in the germline V gene (reference sequence). CDR3 sequence reads: CASSHDRVTDTQYF. The CDR3 DNA follows: TGTGCCAGCAGTCATGACAGGGTCACAGATACGCAGTATTTT.

This chain uses TRBV5-1 with TRBJ2-5; TRBD1 matches at 9 bases. With 5 bases clipped from V and 0 bases from J, the junction kept 8 bases outside the gene matches. This CDR3 has 16 residues. CDR1 is SGHRS, CDR2 YFSETQ, per germline. CDR3 protein: CASSSRDRAYQETQYF. Here the CDR3 DNA reads TGCGCCAGCAGTTCCCGGGACAGGGCGTACCAAGAGACCCAGTACTTC.

The J gene is TRBJ2-7, the V gene TRBV29-1, with D tentatively TRBD2 (6 bases). This CDR3 is built from 15 residues. The V end was cut by 0 bases, the J end by 2 bases, with 14 bases between. CDR1 and CDR2 from the germline V gene are SQVTM and ANQGSEA. CDR3 bases: TGCAGCGTTGAAGACTTTAGCGGAGTTACCTACGAGCAGTACTTC. This translates into CSVEDFSGVTYEQYF.

The rearrangement links TRBV5-1 to TRBJ1-4; 11 bases align to TRBD1. J lost 7 bases, V lost 3 bases, and 14 bases had no gene match. The CDR3 totals 18 residues. The germline V gene has CDR1 SGHRS and CDR2 YFSETQ. This chain's CDR3 is CASSSDPPGQGGGEKLFF. As DNA, the CDR3 is TGCGCCAGCAGCTCCGACCCCCCGGGACAGGGGGGTGGTGAAAAACTGTTTTTT.

The rearrangement links TRBV12-3 or TRBV12-4 to TRBJ2-3, with D possibly TRBD2 on 5 matching bases. V lost 7 bases and J lost 2, with 16 bases in between. This CDR3 region has 15 residues. CDR3: CASTQGAAYTDTQYF. The CDR3 DNA follows: TGTGCCAGCACCCAAGGAGCGGCTTACACAGATACGCAGTATTTT.

In this sample, this clonotype turned up many times. The J gene is TRBJ1-4, the V gene TRBV6-5, with D perhaps matching TRBD1 (5 bases). In germline, CDR1 is MNHEY, CDR2 SVGAGI. The ends were cut back, 5 bases at V and 3 bases at J, with 13 bases in the middle. The CDR3 covers 15 residues. The CDR3 nucleotides are TGTGCCAGCAGTACCTTGGGGGGATCTAATGAAAAACTGTTTTTT. This gives the protein CASSTLGGSNEKLFF.

This rearrangement joins TRBV30 to TRBJ1-1; 10 nucleotides align to TRBD1. Germline V gene lookup returns CDR1 GTSNPN and CDR2 SVGIG (reference sequence). The CDR3 has 12 residues. The trim removed 8 bases at V and 12 bases at J, leaving 12 bases unmatched. This CDR3 reads CAGNSGQGTSFF. The CDR3 DNA follows: TGTGCCGGTAATTCGGGACAGGGGACGTCTTTCTTT. The variable domain in full, completed from reference TRBV30 and TRBJ1-1, reads SQTIHQWPATLVQPVGSPLSLECTVEGTSNPNLYWYRQAAGRGLQLLFYSVGIGQISSEVPQNLSASRPQDRQFILSSKKLLLSDSGFYLCAGNSGQGTSFFGQGTRLTVV.

The chain has TRBV12-3 or TRBV12-4 and TRBJ2-7; 9 bases are shared with TRBD2. Unmatched junction bases numbered 12, after V lost 6 bases and J lost 6 bases. CDR3 length equals 15 residues. The CDR3: CASRPMSGREGEQYF. The CDR3 DNA is TGTGCCAGCAGACCTATGAGCGGGCGGGAGGGCGAGCAGTACTTC.

This rearrangement joins TRBV7-9 to TRBJ2-1; D is possibly TRBD1 (6 bases). V was cut by 6 bases and J by 6 bases, with 12 bases left in between. The CDR3 loop spans 13 amino acids. The germline gives CDR1 SEHNR, CDR2 FQNEAQ (reference sequence). This CDR3 reads CASRQQGSNEQFF. The CDR3 DNA follows: TGTGCCAGCAGGCAACAGGGATCCAATGAGCAGTTCTTC.

This clonotype was found many times. This chain joins TRBV11-2 and TRBJ2-1; D may be TRBD1 (6 bases). Germline assignment: CDR1 SGHAT and CDR2 FQNNGV. Trimming cost V 4 bases and J 0 bases, with 10 bases left between them. The CDR3 is made up of 15 amino acids. The CDR3 DNA is TGTGCCAGCAGCTCTACAGGGAGCTCCTACAATGAGCAGTTCTTC. This translates into CASSSTGSSYNEQFF.

This clonotype occurred a few times. This rearrangement joins TRBV19 to TRBJ1-6, with D unresolved. V lost 5 bases to trimming and J lost 9 bases, with 14 bases between them. The CDR3 runs to 14 residues. Germline lookup yields CDR1 LNHDA and CDR2 SQIVND (reference sequence). CDR3: CASSVRVEASPLHF. DNA for the CDR3: TGTGCCAGTAGTGTCCGGGTAGAGGCTTCACCCCTCCACTTT.

The chain joins TRBV20-1 to TRBJ2-1; 11 positions match TRBD2. Germline CDR1 DFQATT, CDR2 SNEGSKA (reference sequence). With V trimmed by 7 bases and J by 9 bases, 11 bases remained unmatched. The CDR3 length is 14 residues. CDR3 sequence (DNA): TGCAGTGGGAGTTCGGGACTAGCGGATCCTGAGCAGTTCTTC. Its protein is CSGSSGLADPEQFF.

In its sample, this clonotype was seen a few times. CDR3 sequence: CASSQEKQGASYEQYF. The CDR3 region has the DNA TGCGCCAGCAGCCAGGAGAAACAGGGGGCCTCCTACGAGCAGTACTTC. The chain uses TRBV4-1 and TRBJ2-7; TRBD1 matches at 9 bases. The CDR3 loop spans 16 amino acids. V dropped 3 bases and J dropped 0; count of bases not matched to a gene: 6. From germline, CDR1 is MGHRA and CDR2 YSYEKL.

This clonotype was observed a few times. V gene TRBV27 combines with J gene TRBJ2-7; D may be TRBD2 (7 bases). From germline, CDR1 is MNHEY and CDR2 SMNVEV (reference sequence). The length of the CDR3 is 15 residues. Trimming shortened V by 8 bases and J by 3 bases, and 20 bases separated the two germline ends. The CDR3, as DNA: TGTGCCAGCGGGACTAAAACGACAGGCCACTACGAGCAGTACTTC. As protein: CASGTKTTGHYEQYF.

The DNA of the CDR3 is TGCGCCAGCAGCCCGGGACAGGGGGCCGTGCCCTTGTGGGAGACCCAGTACTTC. It encodes CASSPGQGAVPLWETQYF. V gene TRBV5-1 combines with J gene TRBJ2-5; 12 positions match TRBD1. Germline lookup yields CDR1 SGHRS and CDR2 YFSETQ. Trimming took 4 bases from V and 5 from J; bases not matched to a gene: 15. The CDR3 spans 18 residues.

At least ten counts were recorded for this clonotype. This chain connects TRBV11-2 to TRBJ2-1; D may be TRBD2 (5 bases). This CDR3 spans 12 amino acids. Germline CDR1 reads SGHAT; CDR2 reads FQNNGV. The V end lost 8 bases, the J end lost 6 bases, and 11 bases lay between the germline ends. This CDR3 reads CASRGLGNEQFF. The CDR3 nucleotides are TGTGCCAGCCGCGGGTTAGGCAATGAGCAGTTCTTC.

In nucleotides, the CDR3 is TGCGCCAGCAGCCATTTAGTGGCGGGGGCCTACGAGCAGTACTTC. This sequence encodes CASSHLVAGAYEQYF. The chain combines TRBV4-1 with TRBJ2-7; 7 bases fit TRBD2. In germline, CDR1 is MGHRA, CDR2 YSYEKL. CDR3 length: 15 residues. Trimming cost V 3 bases and J 2 bases; bases outside gene matches: 7.

This chain joins TRBV18 and TRBJ2-1; the match to TRBD2 covers 7 bases. The trim removed 1 base at V and 4 bases at J, leaving 10 bases unmatched. The CDR3 consists of 17 residues. CDR1 is KGHSH, CDR2 LQKENI, per germline. CDR3 in DNA: TGTGCCAGCTCACCACTTCGTAGGTCTAGCGGATACAATGAGCAGTTCTTC. This translates into CASSPLRRSSGYNEQFF. The variable domain in full, completed from reference TRBV18 and TRBJ2-1, reads NAGVMQNPRHLVRRRGQEARLRCSPMKGHSHVYWYRQLPEEGLKFMVYLQKENIIDESGMPKERFSAEFPKEGPSILRIQQVVRGDSAAYFCASSPLRRSSGYNEQFFGPGTRLTVL.

This clonotype showed up just a few times. This CDR3 reads CASSITSGGSYEQYF. CDR3 coding DNA: TGCGCCAGCAGCATCACGAGCGGGGGTTCCTACGAGCAGTACTTC. This chain links TRBV5-1 with TRBJ2-7; 8 bases agree with TRBD2. V shed 4 bases and J 1 base; nucleotides not matched to a gene: 7. Germline-derived CDR1 and CDR2 are SGHRS and YFSETQ. This CDR3 has 15 residues.

This clonotype was seen more than once but under ten times. J is TRBJ1-1 and V is TRBV20-1, with D possibly being TRBD1 (5 bases). There are 14 residues in the CDR3. Germline CDR1 and CDR2: DFQATT and SNEGSKA (reference sequence). Trimming left V 1 base short and J 7 bases short, with 16 bases between. The CDR3: CSARAPGRPGEAFF. CDR3 coding DNA: TGCAGTGCTAGAGCCCCAGGGCGCCCCGGTGAAGCTTTCTTT.